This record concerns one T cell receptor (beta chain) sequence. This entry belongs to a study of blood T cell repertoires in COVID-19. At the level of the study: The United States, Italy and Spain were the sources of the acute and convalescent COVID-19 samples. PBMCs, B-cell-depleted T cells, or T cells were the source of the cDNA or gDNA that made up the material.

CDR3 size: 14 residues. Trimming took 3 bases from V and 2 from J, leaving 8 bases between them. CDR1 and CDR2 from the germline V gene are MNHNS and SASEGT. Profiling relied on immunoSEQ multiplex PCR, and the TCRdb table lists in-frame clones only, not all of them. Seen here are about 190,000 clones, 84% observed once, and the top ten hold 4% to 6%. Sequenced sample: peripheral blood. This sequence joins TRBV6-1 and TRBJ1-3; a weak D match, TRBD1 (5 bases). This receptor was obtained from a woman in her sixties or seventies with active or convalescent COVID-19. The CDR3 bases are TGTGCCAGCAGTGAGGGGGGGACTGGAAACACCATATATTTT. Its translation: CASSEGGTGNTIYF.